A selection of T cell receptor beta chains follows, all from one sample in a study of Ad26.COV2.S vaccination and SARS-CoV-2 variants. Sequenced by immunoSEQ multiplex PCR; TCRdb stores in-frame clones only, minus some. This table holds 350,000 to 500,000 clones, 90% found once. The source was peripheral blood, collected in a trial of Ad26.COV2.S vaccine versus placebo. The receptors were gathered from a person aged 18-60 years who received the Ad26.COV2.S COVID-19 vaccine or a placebo. The CDR3 runs from the conserved cysteine through the conserved F or W. Fields, in order: CDR3 DNA, CDR3 protein, clone size, V gene, J gene, D gene. A D gene is named only where the DNA matches it firmly. A clone size is listed for some rows: how often the clone was seen (once, few, many), or a class if it is expanded.

CDR3 DNA: TGTGCCAGCAGCTTACTAGGGATAACCTACGAGCAGTACTTC
CDR3 protein: CASSLLGITYEQYF
clone size: .
V gene: TRBV11-1
J gene: TRBJ2-7
D gene: .

CDR3 DNA: TGTGCCAGCAGCCTGCCGGGACAGGGAGGGGAGACCCAGTACTTC
CDR3 protein: CASSLPGQGGETQYF
clone size: .
V gene: TRBV3-1/TRBV3-2
J gene: TRBJ2-5
D gene: TRBD1

CDR3 DNA: TGTACCAGTAGTACTCGGACAGGGGGGAAGGGGAATCAGCCCCAGCATTTT
CDR3 protein: CTSSTRTGGKGNQPQHF
clone size: .
V gene: TRBV19
J gene: TRBJ1-5
D gene: TRBD1

CDR3 DNA: TGTGCCAGTAGCCCTAACCGGGACAGGGCTTTAAATCAGCCCCAGCATTTT
CDR3 protein: CASSPNRDRALNQPQHF
clone size: .
V gene: TRBV19
J gene: TRBJ1-5
D gene: TRBD1

CDR3 DNA: TGTGCCAGCAGTTACGCGTCGGTTCGGCGCAGCAATCAGCCCCAGCATTTT
CDR3 protein: CASSYASVRRSNQPQHF
clone size: .
V gene: TRBV6-2/TRBV6-3
J gene: TRBJ1-5
D gene: .

CDR3 DNA: TGTGCCTGGAGTGCCGGGGGGGGACAGGGAAACTCACCCCTCCACTTT
CDR3 protein: CAWSAGGGQGNSPLHF
clone size: .
V gene: TRBV30
J gene: TRBJ1-6
D gene: TRBD1

CDR3 DNA: TGTGCCAGCAGCGAGGGGGCAGGGGTTGGGGCCAACGTCCTGACTTTC
CDR3 protein: CASSEGAGVGANVLTF
clone size: .
V gene: TRBV9
J gene: TRBJ2-6
D gene: TRBD1

CDR3 DNA: TGTGCCAGCAGCGTACAGGGGGGGTTCTACGAGCAGTACTTC
CDR3 protein: CASSVQGGFYEQYF
clone size: .
V gene: TRBV5-6
J gene: TRBJ2-7
D gene: .

CDR3 DNA: TGCAGTGCTAGTGAGGGAGCCGGCAATGAGCAGTTCTTC
CDR3 protein: CSASEGAGNEQFF
clone size: .
V gene: TRBV20-1
J gene: TRBJ2-1
D gene: .

CDR3 DNA: TGTGCCAGCAGTTTCGCGGATTCCTACGAGCAGTACTTC
CDR3 protein: CASSFADSYEQYF
clone size: .
V gene: TRBV28
J gene: TRBJ2-7
D gene: .

CDR3 DNA: TGTGCCAGCTCACCGGCCGCGGGAGGGACCGGCACAGATACGCAGTATTTT
CDR3 protein: CASSPAAGGTGTDTQYF
clone size: once
V gene: TRBV18
J gene: TRBJ2-3
D gene: TRBD2

CDR3 DNA: TGTGCCAGTAGAACTAAACCCGGGACAGCGAACACCGGGGAGCTGTTTTTT
CDR3 protein: CASRTKPGTANTGELFF
clone size: .
V gene: TRBV19
J gene: TRBJ2-2
D gene: TRBD1

CDR3 DNA: TGTGCCAGCGGAATCACCCTGGGACAGGGAAATGAGCAGTTCTTC
CDR3 protein: CASGITLGQGNEQFF
clone size: .
V gene: TRBV28
J gene: TRBJ2-1
D gene: TRBD1

CDR3 DNA: TGCGCCAGCAGCTTGGTTCAGGGAGGGCACAATGAGCAGTTCTTC
CDR3 protein: CASSLVQGGHNEQFF
clone size: .
V gene: TRBV5-1
J gene: TRBJ2-1
D gene: TRBD2

CDR3 DNA: TGTGCCAGCAGCTTGCTATACGGATCGGAGCAGTTCTTC
CDR3 protein: CASSLLYGSEQFF
clone size: .
V gene: TRBV7-3
J gene: TRBJ2-1
D gene: .

CDR3 DNA: TGTGCCAGCAGCGCCCGGACAGGAGAGAATGAAAAACTGTTTTTT
CDR3 protein: CASSARTGENEKLFF
clone size: .
V gene: TRBV5-4
J gene: TRBJ1-4
D gene: TRBD1

CDR3 DNA: TGTGCCAGCAGCTTGTCCGGGGGGCGGTCGGGCAATCAGCCCCAGCATTTT
CDR3 protein: CASSLSGGRSGNQPQHF
clone size: .
V gene: TRBV5-5
J gene: TRBJ1-5
D gene: .

CDR3 DNA: TGTGCCAGCAGCCCAACGGACAGGGTGGACGGGACCCAGTACTTC
CDR3 protein: CASSPTDRVDGTQYF
clone size: .
V gene: TRBV9
J gene: TRBJ2-5
D gene: TRBD1

CDR3 DNA: TGTGCCAGTAGTATAGTGTCGGGAGCCGTCTACAATGAGCAGTTCTTC
CDR3 protein: CASSIVSGAVYNEQFF
clone size: .
V gene: TRBV19
J gene: TRBJ2-1
D gene: .